This T cell receptor beta chain was sequenced during a study of OX40 agonist ivuxolimab in advanced cancers. Study-level information: Melanoma, hepatocellular carcinoma, head and neck or renal cell cancer occurred in dose-escalation patients. Study-level findings and limits: On average, CD8+ T cells showed a greater number of expanded clones than CD4+. CD4+ and CD8+ blood T cells expanded clonally by week 6 at 0.1 to 3.0 mg/kg. Low normalized T-cell clonal expansion was also seen in some nonresponders.

The count of this clone is one. What it recognizes is unknown. There are 13 residues in the CDR3. J was trimmed by 6 bases and V by 5 bases; bases with no gene match: 6. CDR1 and CDR2 from the germline V gene are GTSNPN and SVGIG (reference sequence). The assay was immunoSEQ multiplex PCR, and TCRdb's table has in-frame clones only and misses some. The profile shows about 76,000 clones, over 75% of them singletons. The sample in question was CD4+ or CD8+ T cells sorted from blood, obtained in a trial of the OX40 agonist ivuxolimab. The sequence derives from an adult with an advanced solid tumor such as melanoma, head and neck, liver or kidney cancer. The chain carries TRBV30 and TRBJ2-3, with 9 bases fitting TRBD2. CDR3 amino acids: CAWRGTSMDTQYF. CDR3 bases: TGTGCCTGGCGAGGGACTAGCATGGATACGCAGTATTTT.